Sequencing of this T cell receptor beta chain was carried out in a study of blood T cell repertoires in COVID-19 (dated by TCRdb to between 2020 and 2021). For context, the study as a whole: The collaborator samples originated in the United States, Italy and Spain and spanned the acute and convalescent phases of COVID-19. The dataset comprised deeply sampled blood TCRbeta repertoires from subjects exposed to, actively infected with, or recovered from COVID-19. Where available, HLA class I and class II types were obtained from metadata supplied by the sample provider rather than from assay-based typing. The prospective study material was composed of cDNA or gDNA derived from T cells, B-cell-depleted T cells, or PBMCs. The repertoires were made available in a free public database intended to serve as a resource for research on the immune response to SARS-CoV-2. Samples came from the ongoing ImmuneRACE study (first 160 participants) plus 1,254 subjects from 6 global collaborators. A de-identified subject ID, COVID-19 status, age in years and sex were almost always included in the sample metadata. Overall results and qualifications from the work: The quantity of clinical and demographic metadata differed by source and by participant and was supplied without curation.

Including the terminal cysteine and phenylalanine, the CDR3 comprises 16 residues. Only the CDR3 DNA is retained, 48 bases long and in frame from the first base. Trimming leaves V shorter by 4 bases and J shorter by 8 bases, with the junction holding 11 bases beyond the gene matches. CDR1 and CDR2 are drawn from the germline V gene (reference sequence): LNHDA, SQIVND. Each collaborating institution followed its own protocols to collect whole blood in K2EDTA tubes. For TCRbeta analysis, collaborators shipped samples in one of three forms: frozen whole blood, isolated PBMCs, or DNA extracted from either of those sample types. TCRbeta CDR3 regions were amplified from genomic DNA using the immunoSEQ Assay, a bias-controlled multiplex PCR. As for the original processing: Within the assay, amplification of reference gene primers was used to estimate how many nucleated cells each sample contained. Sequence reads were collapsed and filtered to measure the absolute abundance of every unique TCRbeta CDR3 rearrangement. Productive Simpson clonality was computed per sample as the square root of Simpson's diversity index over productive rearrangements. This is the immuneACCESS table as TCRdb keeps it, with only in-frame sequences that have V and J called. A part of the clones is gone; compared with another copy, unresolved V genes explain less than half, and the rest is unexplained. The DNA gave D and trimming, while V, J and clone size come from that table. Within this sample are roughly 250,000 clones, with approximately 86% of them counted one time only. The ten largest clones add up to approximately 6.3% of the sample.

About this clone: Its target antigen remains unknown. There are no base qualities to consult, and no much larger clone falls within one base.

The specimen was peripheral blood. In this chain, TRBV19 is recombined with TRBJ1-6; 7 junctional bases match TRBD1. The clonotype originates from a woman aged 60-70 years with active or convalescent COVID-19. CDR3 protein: CASSKRSGGLDSPLHF. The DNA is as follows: TGTGCCAGTAGTAAACGCTCAGGGGGACTCGATTCACCCCTCCACTTT. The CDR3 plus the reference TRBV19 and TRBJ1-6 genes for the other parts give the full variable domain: DGGITQSPKYLFRKEGQNVTLSCEQNLNHDAMYWYRQDPGQGLRLIYYSQIVNDFQKGDIAEGYSVSREKKESFPLTVTSAQKNPTAFYLCASSKRSGGLDSPLHFGNGTRLTVT.